This TCR beta chain was identified in a study of blood T cell repertoires in COVID-19. Study context: Specimens from acute and convalescent COVID-19 originated in the United States, Italy and Spain. The analysed material was cDNA or gDNA that came from T cells, B-cell-depleted T cells, or PBMCs.

Looked up from germline, CDR1 is SGHAT and CDR2 is FQNNGV. This CDR3 is built from 17 residues. V was pared by 2 bases and J by 5 bases, with 5 bases of the junction left unmatched. In the original workflow: Reference gene primer amplification gave estimated nucleated cell counts. Assay used: immunoSEQ multiplex PCR; TCRdb lists only in-frame clones, some missing. The V and J calls and the clone size are those of that table, but D and trimming were determined from the DNA. The sample lists over 50,000 clones; 85% were seen once. The chain carries TRBV11-2 and TRBJ2-1; 14 positions agree with TRBD2. The origin of this receptor is a man between 65 and 85 years old with acute or convalescent COVID-19. Sequenced input: peripheral blood. For the CDR3, the DNA is TGTGCCAGCAGCTTACTTTCGACTAGCGGGGGGGACAATGAGCAGTTCTTC. Translation: CASSLLSTSGGDNEQFF.